This T cell receptor beta chain came from a study of CD8+CD57+ T cells in acquired aplastic anemia. On the study more broadly: The average for DNA from sorted CD4+ and CD8+ cells was roughly 3 ug.

Germline lookup yields CDR1 LNHNV and CDR2 YYDKDF (reference sequence). V gave up 1 base and J gave up 2 bases, with 9 bases separating them. This CDR3 spans 14 amino acids. Researchers used genomic DNA as the template to profile TCR beta VDJ and CDR3. TCRdb re-analysed the reads in MiXCR, keeping a single row per CDR3 protein. The sample has over 150,000 distinct CDR3 sequences; roughly 65% are singletons. Note on this clonotype: Its antigen is still unknown.

Study-wide findings and caveats: A set of some 28 CD8+ CDR3 sequences was shared between patients and controls, and these sequences appeared highly expressed in patients.

All sequencing subjects had displayed CD8+CD57+ cell expansion on flow cytometry. A severe acquired aplastic anemia diagnosis applied to all patients. Patients were treatment-naive when blood was sampled. The TCR sequence derives from a human donor with aplastic anemia. Sequenced sample: sorted CD4+, CD8+, or CD8+CD57+ T cells (not recorded which) from PBMCs. This rearrangement joins TRBV15 to TRBJ2-7, with D unresolved. The CDR3 DNA follows: TGTGCCACCAGCAGAGTTCAGAATGCCTACGAGCAGTACTTC. It is translated as CATSRVQNAYEQYF.